This T cell receptor (beta chain) was observed in a study of cytomegalovirus exposure and HLA in healthy donors. Study outcomes and limitations: The HLA-A and HLA-B alleles of most subjects were reportedly predicted accurately from TCR beta sequences. Overall, around 150 TCR beta chains were annotated as cytomegalovirus-associated.

V lost 0 bases to trimming and J lost 11 bases; unmatched junction nucleotides: 15. CDR3 length: 16 amino acids. Per germline, CDR1 LNHDA and CDR2 SQIVND (reference sequence). Primers included in the PCR were 60 Vbeta and 13 Jbeta primers. Measured with immunoSEQ multiplex PCR; TCRdb has only the in-frame clones, and not every one. Of around 100,000 clones listed, 82% are singletons. On this clone: Its antigen remains unidentified.

This chain joins TRBV19 and TRBJ1-2; TRBD1 matches at 7 bases. Sequenced: PBMCs. The TCR sequence derives from a young man in good health and CMV-seropositive. The CDR3 DNA sequence: TGTGCCAGTAGTATAGACGGCCCGACAGGGCGGCGTGAGTACACCTTC. Translating gives CASSIDGPTGRREYTF. Full variable domain (rest looked up from reference TRBV19 and TRBJ1-2): DGGITQSPKYLFRKEGQNVTLSCEQNLNHDAMYWYRQDPGQGLRLIYYSQIVNDFQKGDIAEGYSVSREKKESFPLTVTSAQKNPTAFYLCASSIDGPTGRREYTFGSGTRLTVV.